Given below is one T cell receptor (beta chain) in context. This entry belongs to a study of blood T cell repertoires in COVID-19. Study as a whole: Acute and convalescent COVID-19 samples came from the United States, Italy and Spain.

Enrolment of Seattle patients took place during active infection, and they were followed longitudinally. Study processing details: Counts of nucleated cells, estimated from reference gene primer amplification, were obtained. Generated by immunoSEQ multiplex PCR, the TCRdb table keeps only in-frame clones and is missing some. V, J and clone size derive from that table, while D and trimming were established from the DNA sequence. The profile shows a few hundred thousand clones, roughly 90% of them singletons. This receptor was identified in a woman aged 60-75 years with COVID-19, enrolled during active disease. Input material: peripheral blood.

The CDR3 reads CSVDRGTGELFF. DNA for the CDR3: TGCAGCGTTGACAGAGGTACCGGGGAGCTGTTTTTT. The chain is built from TRBV29-1 and TRBJ2-2; D remains unclear. Trimming removed 3 bases at V and 5 bases at J, with 7 bases between. CDR1 is SQVTM and CDR2 is ANQGSEA in the germline V gene. This CDR3 contains 12 residues.